The sequence of this T cell receptor (beta chain) was determined in a study of metastatic and nonmetastatic thyroid tumors. Study at large: Repertoire comparisons spanned blood and tumor or nodule tissue from malignant and benign thyroid patients. Regarding the study as a whole: As reported, TCR beta diversity in blood and tumor was significantly higher in malignant thyroid tumors than in benign nodules.

Treatment of any kind had been given to no patient before thyroid surgery. The V and J ends lost 10 bases and 7 bases, in that order; junction bases with no gene match: 13. Germline values: CDR1 ENHRY, CDR2 SYGVKD. This CDR3 comprises 15 residues. This clone was seen only a few times. Its specificity is not known. As processed by the authors: Between-group CDR3 differences, defined by clinicopathological status, yielded a distant-metastasis classifier for papillary thyroid cancer. From the PCR reads, TCRdb re-called clones with MiXCR. TCRdb's processing, not the study's, gives the V and J calls here. The sample records fewer than 40,000 clones, approximately 25% being singletons.

Source material: blood. The receptor's source is a female donor with papillary thyroid cancer or a benign thyroid nodule (not recorded which). Some clones in this sample may be carry-over from other donors' samples. The chain combines TRBV10-3 with TRBJ2-1; the match to TRBD1 covers 10 bases. DNA of the CDR3: TGTGCCAGCAGCCTTTGGACAGGGGGTGTGAATGAGCAGTTCTTC. Its translation is CASSLWTGGVNEQFF.